What follows describes a single T cell receptor (beta chain). Its antigen is not identified. The record originates from a study of cytotoxic CD8 clonotypes in ibrutinib-treated CLL. Study-level findings and limits: Upon ibrutinib response clonality rose, and upon progression it fell back toward baseline.

The CDR3 runs to 16 residues. CDR1 and CDR2 (germline): LNHDA, SQIVND (reference sequence). V shed 1 base and J shed 0 bases, with 10 bases lying between them. Depth targeted 1 in 200,000 to 1 in 1 million T cells, averaging approximately 9.3x coverage per clonotype. TCRdb's copy holds only in-frame clones and misses some; the assay was immunoSEQ multiplex PCR. This table has about 270,000 clones, around 69% appearing once. The specimen was PBMCs, collected at disease progression, from a patient treated with ibrutinib. This TCR came from a human donor with chronic lymphocytic leukemia. The rearrangement joins TRBV19 to TRBJ1-3, with D uncertain. In DNA form, the CDR3 reads TGTGCCAGTAGTATAGGAGGCTCAAGCTCTGGAAACACCATATATTTT. It encodes CASSIGGSSSGNTIYF.